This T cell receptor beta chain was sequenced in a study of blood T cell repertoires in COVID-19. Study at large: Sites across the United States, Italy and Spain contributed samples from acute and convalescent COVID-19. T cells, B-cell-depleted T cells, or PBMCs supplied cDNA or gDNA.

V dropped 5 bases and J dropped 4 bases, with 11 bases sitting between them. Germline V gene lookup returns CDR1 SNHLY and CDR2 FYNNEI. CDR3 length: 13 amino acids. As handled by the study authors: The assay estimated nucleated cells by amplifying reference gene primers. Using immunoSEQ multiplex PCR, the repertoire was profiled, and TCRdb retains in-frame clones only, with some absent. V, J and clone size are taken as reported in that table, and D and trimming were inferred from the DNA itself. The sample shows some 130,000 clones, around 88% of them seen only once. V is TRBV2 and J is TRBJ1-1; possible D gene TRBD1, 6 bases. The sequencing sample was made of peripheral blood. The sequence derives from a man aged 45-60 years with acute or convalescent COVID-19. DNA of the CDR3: TGTGCCAGCAGTCCCGACAGGTTCACTGAAGCTTTCTTT. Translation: CASSPDRFTEAFF.